This T cell receptor beta chain appears in the sequencing data of a study of blood T cell repertoires in COVID-19. Between the trimmed V and J ends, which lost 2 bases and 3 bases, there was a span of 8 bases. The CDR3 contains 13 residues. In germline, CDR1 is SGHVS, CDR2 FQNEAQ. Study processing details: The authors estimated nucleated cell counts from reference gene primer amplification. Produced via immunoSEQ multiplex PCR; TCRdb's table is partial and in-frame only. V and J calls and clone size come straight from that table; D and trimming were deduced from the DNA. The sample records about 260,000 clones, 85% being singletons.

Material for sequencing was peripheral blood. The TCR sequence derives from a human donor in a cohort sampled during active COVID-19. The chain couples TRBV7-8 to TRBJ2-7; D not resolved. As DNA, the CDR3 is TGTGCCAGCAGCTTAACTGAGGTCTACGAGCAGTACTTC. As protein: CASSLTEVYEQYF.